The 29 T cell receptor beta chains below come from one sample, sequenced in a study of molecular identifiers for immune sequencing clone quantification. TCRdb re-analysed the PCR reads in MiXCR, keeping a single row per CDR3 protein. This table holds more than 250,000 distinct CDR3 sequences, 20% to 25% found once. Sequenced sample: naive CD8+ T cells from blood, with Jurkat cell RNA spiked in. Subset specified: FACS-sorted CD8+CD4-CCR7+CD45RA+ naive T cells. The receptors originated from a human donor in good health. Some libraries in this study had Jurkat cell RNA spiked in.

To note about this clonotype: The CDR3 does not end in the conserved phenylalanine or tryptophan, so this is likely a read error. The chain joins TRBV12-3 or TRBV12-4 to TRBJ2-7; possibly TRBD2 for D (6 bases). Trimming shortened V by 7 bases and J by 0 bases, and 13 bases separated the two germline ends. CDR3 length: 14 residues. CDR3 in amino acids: CASTVGGNSYEQYS. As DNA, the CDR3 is TGTGCCAGCACCGTGGGGGGAAACTCCTACGAGCAGTACTCC.

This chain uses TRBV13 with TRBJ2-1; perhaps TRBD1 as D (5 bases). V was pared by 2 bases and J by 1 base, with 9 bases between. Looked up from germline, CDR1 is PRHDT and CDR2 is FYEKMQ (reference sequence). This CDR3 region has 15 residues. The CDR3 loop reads CASSLQGPSYNEQFF. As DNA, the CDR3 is TGTGCCAGCAGCTTACAGGGCCCATCCTACAATGAGCAGTTCTTC.

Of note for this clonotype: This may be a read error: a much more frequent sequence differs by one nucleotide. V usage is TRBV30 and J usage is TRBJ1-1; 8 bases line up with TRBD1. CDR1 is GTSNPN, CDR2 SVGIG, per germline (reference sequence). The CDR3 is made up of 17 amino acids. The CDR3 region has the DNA TGTGCCTGGAGTATAAAGACAGGGGCCGACTGGAACACTGAAGCTTCCTTT. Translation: CAWSIKTGADWNTEASF. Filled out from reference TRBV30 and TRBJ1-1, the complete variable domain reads SQTIHQWPATLVQPVGSPLSLECTVEGTSNPNLYWYRQAAGRGLQLLFYSVGIGQISSEVPQNLSASRPQDRQFILSSKKLLLSDSGFYLCAWSIKTGADWNTEASFGQGTRLTVV.

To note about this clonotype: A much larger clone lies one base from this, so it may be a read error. The CDR3 coding sequence is TGCAGTGCCCGAGTCAGGGGTTTTTACGAGCAGTACTTC. It yields the protein CSARVRGFYEQYF. The chain links TRBV20-1 to TRBJ2-7; D might be TRBD1 (6 bases). CDR1 and CDR2 (germline): DFQATT, SNEGSKA (reference sequence). There are 13 residues in the CDR3. V was trimmed by 6 bases and J by 4 bases, leaving 16 bases between them.

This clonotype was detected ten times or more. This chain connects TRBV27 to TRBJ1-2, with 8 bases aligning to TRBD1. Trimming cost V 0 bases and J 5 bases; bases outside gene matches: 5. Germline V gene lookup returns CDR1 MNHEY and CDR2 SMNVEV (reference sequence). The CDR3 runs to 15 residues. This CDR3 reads CASSLSRTGTYGYTF. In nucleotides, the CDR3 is TGTGCCAGCAGTTTATCCCGGACAGGGACTTATGGCTACACCTTC.

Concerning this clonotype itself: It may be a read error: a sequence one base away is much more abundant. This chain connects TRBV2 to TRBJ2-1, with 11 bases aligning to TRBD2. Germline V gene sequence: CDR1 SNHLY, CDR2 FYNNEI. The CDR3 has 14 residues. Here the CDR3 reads CASSGTSGKNEQLF. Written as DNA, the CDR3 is TGTGCCAGCAGCGGGACTAGCGGAAAAAATGAGCAGCTCTTC.

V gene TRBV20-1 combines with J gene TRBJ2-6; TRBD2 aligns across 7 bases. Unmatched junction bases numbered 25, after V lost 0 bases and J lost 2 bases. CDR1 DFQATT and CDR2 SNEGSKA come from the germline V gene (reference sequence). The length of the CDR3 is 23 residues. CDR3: CSARESLGTTKNRRETGANVLTF. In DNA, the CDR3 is TGCAGTGCTAGAGAGAGTTTGGGGACTACCAAAAATAGACGGGAAACTGGGGCCAACGTCCTGACTTTC.

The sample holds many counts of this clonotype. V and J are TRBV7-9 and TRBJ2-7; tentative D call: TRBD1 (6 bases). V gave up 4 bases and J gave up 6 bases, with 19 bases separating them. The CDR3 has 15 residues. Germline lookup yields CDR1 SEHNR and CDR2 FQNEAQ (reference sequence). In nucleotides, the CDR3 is TGTGCCAGCAGCTCGTCGACAGGTCCGTTGGGCGAGCAGTACTTC. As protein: CASSSSTGPLGEQYF.

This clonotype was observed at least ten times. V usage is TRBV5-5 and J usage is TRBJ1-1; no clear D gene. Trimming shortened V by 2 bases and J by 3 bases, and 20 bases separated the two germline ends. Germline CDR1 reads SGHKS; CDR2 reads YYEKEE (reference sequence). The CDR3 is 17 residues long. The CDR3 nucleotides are TGTGCCAGCAGCTTATCCGGCCGCCCAAGGTACGACACTGAAGCTTTCTTT. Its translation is CASSLSGRPRYDTEAFF.

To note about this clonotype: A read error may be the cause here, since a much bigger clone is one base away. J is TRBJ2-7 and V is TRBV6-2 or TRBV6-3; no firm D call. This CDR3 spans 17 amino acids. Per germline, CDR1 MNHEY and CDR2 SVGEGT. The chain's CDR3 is CASSYPRPSRFSYEPYF. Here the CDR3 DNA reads TGTGCCAGCAGTTACCCCCGACCGAGCCGGTTCTCCTACGAGCCGTACTTC.

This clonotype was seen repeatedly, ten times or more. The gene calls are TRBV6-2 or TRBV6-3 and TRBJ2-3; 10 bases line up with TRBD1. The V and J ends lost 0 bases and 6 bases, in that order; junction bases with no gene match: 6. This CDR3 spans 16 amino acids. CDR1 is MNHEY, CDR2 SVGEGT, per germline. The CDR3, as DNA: TGTGCCAGCAGTTACTCGGACAGGGGGGAGTTGGATACGCAGTATTTT. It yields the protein CASSYSDRGELDTQYF.

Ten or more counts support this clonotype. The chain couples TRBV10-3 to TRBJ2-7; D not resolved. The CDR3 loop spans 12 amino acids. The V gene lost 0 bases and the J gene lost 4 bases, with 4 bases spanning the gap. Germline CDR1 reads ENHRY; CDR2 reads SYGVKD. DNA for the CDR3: TGTGCCATCAGTGAGTCGGGGTACGAGCAGTACTTC. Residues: CAISESGYEQYF.

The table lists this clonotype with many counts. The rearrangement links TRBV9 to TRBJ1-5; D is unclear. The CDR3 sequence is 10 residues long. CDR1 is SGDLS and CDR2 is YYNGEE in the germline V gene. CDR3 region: CALQHQPQHF. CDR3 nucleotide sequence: TGTGCGCTACAGCATCAGCCCCAGCATTTT.

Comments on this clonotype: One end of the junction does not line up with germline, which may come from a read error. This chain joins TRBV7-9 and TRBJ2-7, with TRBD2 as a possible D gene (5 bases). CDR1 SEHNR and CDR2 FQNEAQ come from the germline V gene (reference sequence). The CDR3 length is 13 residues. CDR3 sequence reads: CASGFQRSYEQYF. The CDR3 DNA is TGTGCCAGCGGCTTTCAGCGGAGCTACGAGCAGTACTTC.

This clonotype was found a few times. The CDR3 loop is CASSPGQFSTEAFF. The CDR3 DNA is TGTGCCAGCAGCCCAGGACAGTTCAGCACTGAAGCTTTCTTT. The V gene is TRBV3-1, the J gene TRBJ1-1; D perhaps matches TRBD1 (6 bases). This CDR3 spans 14 amino acids. Germline lookup yields CDR1 LGHDT and CDR2 YNNKEL (reference sequence). V was trimmed by 4 bases and J by 4 bases, leaving 13 bases between them.

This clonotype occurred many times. CDR3 nucleotide sequence: TGTGCCAGCCACGATCCTGGCGGGGGGAACACCGGGGAGCTGTTTTTT. Translation gives CASHDPGGGNTGELFF. This rearrangement joins TRBV13 to TRBJ2-2; 7 bases are shared with TRBD2. Trimming took 8 bases from V and 1 from J; bases not matched to a gene: 10. The CDR3 is 16 residues long. Germline V gives CDR1 PRHDT, CDR2 FYEKMQ (reference sequence).

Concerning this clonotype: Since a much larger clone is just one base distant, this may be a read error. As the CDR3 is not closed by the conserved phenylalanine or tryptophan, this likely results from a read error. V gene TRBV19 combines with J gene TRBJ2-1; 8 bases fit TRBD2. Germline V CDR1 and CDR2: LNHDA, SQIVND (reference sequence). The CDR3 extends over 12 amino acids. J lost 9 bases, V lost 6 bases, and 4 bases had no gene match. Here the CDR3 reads CASSHLAGEQFL. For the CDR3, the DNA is TGTGCCAGTAGCCACCTAGCGGGTGAGCAGTTCCTC.

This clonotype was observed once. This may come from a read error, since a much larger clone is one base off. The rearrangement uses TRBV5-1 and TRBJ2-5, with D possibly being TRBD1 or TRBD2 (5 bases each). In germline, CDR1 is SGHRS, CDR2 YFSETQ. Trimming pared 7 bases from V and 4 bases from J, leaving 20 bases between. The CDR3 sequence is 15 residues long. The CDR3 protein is CASGSRGYSGETQYF. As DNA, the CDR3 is TGCGCCAGCGGCTCGAGGGGCTACTCCGGAGAGACCCAGTACTTC.

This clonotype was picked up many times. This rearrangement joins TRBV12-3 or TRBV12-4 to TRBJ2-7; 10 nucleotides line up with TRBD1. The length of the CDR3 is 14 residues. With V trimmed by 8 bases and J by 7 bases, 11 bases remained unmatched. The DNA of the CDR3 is TGTGCCAGCGAGGGGCCGGGACAGGGGAATGAGCAGTACTTC. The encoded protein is CASEGPGQGNEQYF.

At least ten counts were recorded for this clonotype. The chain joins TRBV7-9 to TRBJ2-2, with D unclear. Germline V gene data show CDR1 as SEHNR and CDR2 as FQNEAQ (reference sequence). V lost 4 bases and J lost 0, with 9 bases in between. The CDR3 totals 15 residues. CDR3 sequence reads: CASSYRVSNTGELFF. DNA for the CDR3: TGTGCCAGCAGCTACCGGGTCTCGAACACCGGGGAGCTGTTTTTT.

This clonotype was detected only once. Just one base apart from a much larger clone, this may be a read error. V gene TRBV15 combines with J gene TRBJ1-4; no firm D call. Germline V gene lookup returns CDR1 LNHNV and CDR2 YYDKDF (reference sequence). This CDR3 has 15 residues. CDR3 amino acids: CATSRVVATSEKLFF. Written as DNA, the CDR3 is TGTGCCACCAGCAGAGTTGTTGCAACTAGTGAAAAACTGTTTTTT.

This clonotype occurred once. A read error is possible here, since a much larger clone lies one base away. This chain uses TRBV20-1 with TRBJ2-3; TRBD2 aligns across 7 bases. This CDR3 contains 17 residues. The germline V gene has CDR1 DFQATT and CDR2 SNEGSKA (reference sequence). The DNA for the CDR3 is TGCAGTGCTATCCACGCGACTAGCATATCAGGGTTAGATACGCGGTATTTT. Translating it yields CSAIHATSISGLDTRYF.

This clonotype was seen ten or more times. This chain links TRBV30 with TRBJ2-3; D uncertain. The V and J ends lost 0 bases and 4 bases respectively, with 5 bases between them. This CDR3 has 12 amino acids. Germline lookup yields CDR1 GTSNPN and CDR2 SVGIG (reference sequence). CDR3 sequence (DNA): TGTGCCTGGAGTGTAAATCCAGATACGCAGTATTTT. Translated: CAWSVNPDTQYF.

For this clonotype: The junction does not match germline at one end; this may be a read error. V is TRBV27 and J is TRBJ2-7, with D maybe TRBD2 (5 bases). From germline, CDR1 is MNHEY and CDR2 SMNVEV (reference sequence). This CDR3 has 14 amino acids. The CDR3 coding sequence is TGTGCCGGCAGTTATACAAGTGAGGGCTACGAGCAGTACTTC. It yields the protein CAGSYTSEGYEQYF.

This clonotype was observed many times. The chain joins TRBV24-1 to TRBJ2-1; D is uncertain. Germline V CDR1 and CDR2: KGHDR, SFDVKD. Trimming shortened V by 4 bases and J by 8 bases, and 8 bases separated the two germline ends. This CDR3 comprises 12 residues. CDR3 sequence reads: CATSEDGYEQFF. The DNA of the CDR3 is TGTGCCACCAGTGAAGACGGGTATGAGCAGTTCTTC.

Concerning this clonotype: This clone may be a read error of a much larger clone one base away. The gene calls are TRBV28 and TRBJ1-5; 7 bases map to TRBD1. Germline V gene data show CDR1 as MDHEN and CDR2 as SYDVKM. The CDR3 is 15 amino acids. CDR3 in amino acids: CAGSLTGSANQPQHF. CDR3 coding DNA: TGTGCCGGCAGTTTGACAGGGAGTGCCAATCAGCCCCAGCATTTT.

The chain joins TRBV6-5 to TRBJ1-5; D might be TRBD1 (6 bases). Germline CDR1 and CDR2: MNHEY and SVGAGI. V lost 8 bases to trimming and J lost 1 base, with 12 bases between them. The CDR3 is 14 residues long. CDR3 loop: CASDTGMSNQPQHF. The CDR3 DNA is TGTGCCAGCGATACAGGGATGAGCAATCAGCCCCAGCATTTT.

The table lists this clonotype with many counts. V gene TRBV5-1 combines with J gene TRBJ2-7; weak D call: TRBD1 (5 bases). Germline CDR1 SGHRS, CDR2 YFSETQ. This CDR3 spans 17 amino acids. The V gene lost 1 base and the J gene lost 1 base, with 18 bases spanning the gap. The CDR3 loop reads CASSLQFPGHQSYEQYF. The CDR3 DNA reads TGCGCCAGCAGCTTGCAATTTCCAGGGCACCAATCCTACGAGCAGTACTTC.

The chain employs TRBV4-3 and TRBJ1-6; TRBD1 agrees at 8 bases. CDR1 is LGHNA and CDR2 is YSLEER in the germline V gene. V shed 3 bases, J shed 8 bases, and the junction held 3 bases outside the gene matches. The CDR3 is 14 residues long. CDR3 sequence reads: CASSHGQGDSPLHF. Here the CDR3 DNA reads TGCGCCAGCAGCCACGGACAGGGAGATTCACCCCTCCACTTT.